This is a list of T cell receptor beta chains from one sample in a study of cytomegalovirus exposure and HLA in healthy donors. Profiling relied on immunoSEQ multiplex PCR, and the TCRdb table lists in-frame clones only, not all of them. Among some 200,000 clones listed, about four fifths were seen once. The sequenced material came from PBMCs. The origin of the receptors is a woman in her late teens or twenties in good health and CMV-seronegative. Each CDR3 is given with its conserved first and last residue. The D gene is left open where the match is weak. Clone size is stated in some rows and not others, as once, few, many or a class when expanded.

V	size	D	J	CDR3	DNA
TRBV18	.	TRBD2	TRBJ2-5	CASTGGIQETQYF	TGTGCCTCGACGGGGGGGATTCAAGAGACCCAGTACTTC
TRBV5-6	.	TRBD1	TRBJ2-1	CASSYRGGPYNEQFF	TGTGCCAGCAGCTACAGGGGCGGACCCTACAATGAGCAGTTCTTC
TRBV10-3	.	TRBD1	TRBJ1-6	CAISELGQGSGDNSPLHF	TGTGCCATCAGTGAGTTGGGACAGGGTAGCGGGGATAATTCACCCCTCCACTTT
TRBV15	.	.	TRBJ2-1	CATSRDTSQSSYNEQFF	TGTGCCACCAGCAGGGACACCAGTCAGAGCTCCTACAATGAGCAGTTCTTC
TRBV7-9	.	TRBD2	TRBJ2-5	CASSFFAGAVLETQYF	TGTGCCAGCAGCTTCTTTGCGGGAGCAGTTTTGGAGACCCAGTACTTC
TRBV19	.	.	TRBJ2-6	CASSVLQGSGANVLTF	TGTGCCAGTAGTGTTTTACAGGGCTCTGGGGCCAACGTCCTGACTTTC
TRBV7-2	.	TRBD1	TRBJ2-7	CASSFGTGEYEQYF	TGTGCCAGCAGCTTCGGGACAGGGGAGTACGAGCAGTACTTC
TRBV27	once	TRBD2	TRBJ2-5	CASSPLPGLAGAQETQYF	TGTGCCAGCAGTCCCCTTCCGGGACTAGCGGGAGCCCAAGAGACCCAGTACTTC
TRBV5-6	.	.	TRBJ1-3	CASTRRGASRTIYF	TGTGCCAGCACCCGGCGCGGGGCGTCTCGAACCATATATTTT
TRBV5-4	.	.	TRBJ1-1	CASRGHNTEAFF	TGTGCCAGCAGGGGACATAACACTGAAGCTTTCTTT
TRBV9	.	TRBD2	TRBJ2-7	CASSESGSYEQYF	TGTGCCAGCAGCGAGAGCGGGAGCTACGAGCAGTACTTC
TRBV7-8	.	.	TRBJ2-7	CASRVDLVTYEQYF	TGTGCCAGCAGGGTAGATCTAGTTACCTACGAGCAGTACTTC
TRBV14	.	.	TRBJ1-1	CASSPFQGNTEAFF	TGTGCCAGCAGCCCTTTCCAGGGGAACACTGAAGCTTTCTTT
TRBV5-1	.	TRBD1	TRBJ2-5	CASSLGTGLTETQYF	TGCGCCAGCAGCTTGGGGACAGGGTTAACAGAGACCCAGTACTTC
TRBV29-1	.	.	TRBJ1-1	CSVGSLRAVTEAFF	TGCAGCGTTGGGAGTTTGAGGGCTGTCACTGAAGCTTTCTTT
TRBV5-1	.	.	TRBJ2-2	CASSLASAENTGELFF	TGCGCCAGCAGCTTGGCGTCTGCAGAGAACACCGGGGAGCTGTTTTTT
TRBV4-2	.	TRBD2	TRBJ2-5	CASSQDWRTSGSWETQYF	TGTGCCAGCAGCCAAGATTGGCGGACTAGCGGGAGTTGGGAGACCCAGTACTTC
TRBV6-5	.	.	TRBJ2-1	CASRTIATSSNEQFF	TGTGCCAGCAGGACCATAGCTACAAGTTCCAATGAGCAGTTCTTC
TRBV14	few	TRBD1	TRBJ2-7	CASSWGQGGYEQYF	TGTGCCAGCAGCTGGGGACAGGGGGGATACGAGCAGTACTTC
TRBV10-1	.	TRBD1	TRBJ2-1	CASSESVLTGGVYNEQFF	TGCGCCAGCAGTGAGTCGGTCTTAACAGGGGGCGTTTACAATGAGCAGTTCTTC
TRBV11-3	.	.	TRBJ2-1	CASSPSSGYNEQFF	TGTGCCAGCAGCCCCTCGAGCGGATACAATGAGCAGTTCTTC
TRBV19	.	TRBD1	TRBJ1-1	CATMTGSWAEAFF	TGTGCCACTATGACAGGGTCGTGGGCTGAAGCTTTCTTT
TRBV5-1	few	.	TRBJ1-1	CASSFTGYTLNTEAFF	TGCGCCAGCAGCTTTACAGGCTACACCTTGAACACTGAAGCTTTCTTT
TRBV5-8	.	.	TRBJ1-1	CASSLATRHQNTEAFF	TGTGCCAGCAGCTTGGCCACGAGACATCAGAACACTGAAGCTTTCTTT
TRBV9	.	.	TRBJ2-1	CASSVDSGAYNEQFF	TGTGCCAGCAGCGTAGATAGCGGAGCTTACAATGAGCAGTTCTTC
TRBV19	.	TRBD1	TRBJ2-5	CASSIGDRRSETQYF	TGTGCCAGTAGTATTGGGGACAGGAGGTCAGAGACCCAGTACTTC
TRBV4-3	.	TRBD1	TRBJ1-5	CASSQDRGQEQPQHF	TGCGCCAGCAGCCAAGACAGGGGGCAAGAGCAGCCCCAGCATTTT
TRBV6-6	.	TRBD1	TRBJ2-7	CASRQGQGSSYEQYF	TGTGCCAGCAGGCAGGGACAGGGGAGCTCCTACGAGCAGTACTTC
TRBV6-5	.	.	TRBJ1-2	CASSYDSRGSYGYTF	TGTGCCAGCAGTTACGATTCCCGCGGAAGCTATGGCTACACCTTC
TRBV7-9	.	TRBD1	TRBJ2-7	CSSSWDRTGSFAEQYF	TGTTCCAGCTCATGGGATCGGACAGGTTCCTTCGCCGAGCAGTACTTC
TRBV7-2	.	.	TRBJ2-2	CASSQRATGELFF	TGTGCCAGCAGCCAAAGAGCAACCGGGGAGCTGTTTTTT
TRBV5-4	few	TRBD1	TRBJ1-1	CASSVGQEEAFF	TGTGCCAGCAGCGTGGGACAGGAAGAAGCTTTCTTT
TRBV10-1	.	.	TRBJ2-1	CASSPTGNNNEQFF	TGCGCCAGCAGCCCAACAGGGAATAACAATGAGCAGTTCTTC
TRBV15	.	.	TRBJ2-4	CATSRVPENIQYF	TGTGCCACCAGCAGAGTTCCAGAAAACATTCAGTACTTC
TRBV28	.	TRBD2	TRBJ2-1	CASSLDAGGEQFF	TGTGCCAGCAGTTTAGACGCGGGGGGTGAGCAGTTCTTC
TRBV6-5	.	.	TRBJ2-1	CASSYSFRGGNREFF	TGTGCCAGCAGTTACTCTTTCCGTGGGGGCAATCGGGAGTTCTTC
TRBV5-4	.	.	TRBJ2-3	CASSLGSGYTDTQYF	TGTGCCAGCAGCTTGGGGAGCGGATACACAGATACGCAGTATTTT
TRBV27	.	TRBD2	TRBJ2-7	CASSSGLADYEQYF	TGTGCCAGCAGTTCCGGACTAGCAGACTACGAGCAGTACTTC
TRBV27	.	TRBD2	TRBJ2-2	CASSFSGLAVNTGELFF	TGTGCCAGCAGTTTTAGTGGGCTAGCGGTGAACACCGGGGAGCTGTTTTTT
TRBV5-6	.	TRBD1	TRBJ2-7	CASSLDRGRITNYEQYF	TGTGCCAGCAGCTTGGACAGGGGACGGATCACTAACTACGAGCAGTACTTC
TRBV4-3	.	TRBD1	TRBJ2-5	CASSPGTGAKTQYF	TGCGCCAGCAGCCCCGGGACAGGCGCTAAGACCCAGTACTTC
TRBV5-4	once	.	TRBJ1-3	CASSLFRGASVGNTIYF	TGTGCCAGCAGCTTGTTTCGGGGGGCCTCAGTTGGAAACACCATATATTTT
TRBV6-5	once	TRBD2	TRBJ2-1	CASSYISGRHNEQFF	TGTGCCAGCAGTTACATCAGCGGGAGGCACAATGAGCAGTTCTTC
TRBV18	.	TRBD2	TRBJ2-1	CASSPSSGRAPYNEQFF	TGTGCCAGCTCACCTTCTAGCGGGAGGGCCCCCTACAATGAGCAGTTCTTC
TRBV2	.	TRBD1	TRBJ2-5	CASTPNGGQGETQYF	TGTGCCAGCACCCCGAACGGTGGACAGGGGGAGACCCAGTACTTC
TRBV6-5	.	.	TRBJ2-2	CASSGAGELFF	TGTGCCAGCAGCGGGGCCGGGGAGCTGTTTTTT
TRBV4-3	.	.	TRBJ1-5	CASSAIRGQPQHF	TGCGCCAGCAGCGCGATAAGGGGACAGCCCCAGCATTTT
TRBV10-2	.	TRBD1	TRBJ1-2	CASSGGQGNGYTF	TGCGCCAGCAGTGGGGGACAGGGAAATGGCTACACCTTC
TRBV7-2	.	.	TRBJ2-1	CASTPKEGNEQFF	TGTGCCAGCACCCCAAAGGAGGGTAATGAGCAGTTCTTC
TRBV27	.	TRBD2	TRBJ2-6	CASRRSGGLAGTHSSGANVLTF	TGTGCCAGCAGACGAAGCGGCGGACTAGCGGGTACACACAGCTCTGGGGCCAACGTCCTGACTTTC
TRBV6-4	.	.	TRBJ2-3	CASSDSQGSSTDTQYF	TGTGCCAGCAGTGACTCGCAGGGATCGAGCACAGATACGCAGTATTTT
TRBV9	.	.	TRBJ2-2	CASSVDGESGELFF	TGTGCCAGCAGCGTAGACGGGGAATCCGGGGAGCTGTTTTTT
TRBV19	.	TRBD1	TRBJ2-3	CASSIIGTGTTDTQYF	TGTGCCAGTAGTATAATAGGGACAGGGACCACAGATACGCAGTATTTT
TRBV4-1	.	.	TRBJ2-2	CASSQAETTAGELFF	TGCGCCAGCAGCCAAGCGGAGACCACCGCCGGGGAGCTGTTTTTT
TRBV27	.	.	TRBJ1-5	CASSLGADQPQHF	TGTGCCAGCAGTTTGGGGGCTGATCAGCCCCAGCATTTT
TRBV4-3	.	TRBD2	TRBJ2-3	CASSQGRLAGGITDTQYF	TGCGCCAGCAGCCAAGGGAGACTAGCGGGAGGGATCACAGATACGCAGTATTTT
TRBV5-1	few	TRBD1	TRBJ1-1	CASRTGTANTEAFF	TGCGCCAGCAGAACCGGGACAGCCAACACTGAAGCTTTCTTT
TRBV11-3	.	.	TRBJ1-6	CASSPRTVNSPLHF	TGTGCCAGCAGCCCAAGGACAGTTAATTCACCCCTCCACTTT
TRBV21-1	.	.	TRBJ1-1	CASCGFRELVSARGNTEAFF	TGTGCCAGCTGCGGATTCCGGGAATTGGTCTCGGCCCGCGGGAACACTGAAGCTTTCTTT
TRBV4-3	few	TRBD1	TRBJ2-7	CASSQDRGGQGAKVF	TGCGCCAGCAGCCAAGATAGGGGAGGCCAGGGGGCAAAAGTATTC